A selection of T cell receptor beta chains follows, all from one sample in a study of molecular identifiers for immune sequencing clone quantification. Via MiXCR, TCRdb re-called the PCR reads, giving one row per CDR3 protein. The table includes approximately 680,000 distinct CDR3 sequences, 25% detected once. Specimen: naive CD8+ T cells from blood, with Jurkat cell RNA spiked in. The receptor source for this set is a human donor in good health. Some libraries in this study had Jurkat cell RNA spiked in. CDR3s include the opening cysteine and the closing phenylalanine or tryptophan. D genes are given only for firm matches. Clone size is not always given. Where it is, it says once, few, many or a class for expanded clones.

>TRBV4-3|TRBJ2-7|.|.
CASSQEDGPSYEQYF
TGCGCCAGCAGCCAAGAAGACGGGCCCTCCTACGAGCAGTACTTC
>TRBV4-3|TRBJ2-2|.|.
CASSQDGAMNTGELFF
TGCGCCAGCAGCCAAGATGGGGCCATGAACACCGGGGAGCTGTTTTTT
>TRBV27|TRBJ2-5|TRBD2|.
CASRPGLVETQYF
TGTGCCAGCAGACCGGGACTAGTAGAGACCCAGTACTTC
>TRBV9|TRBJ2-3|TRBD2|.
CASSVVGRGGPTDTQYF
TGTGCCAGCAGCGTAGTGGGTCGGGGGGGGCCCACAGATACGCAGTATTTT
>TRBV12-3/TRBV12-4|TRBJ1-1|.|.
CASSFSEASF
TGTGCCAGCAGTTTTAGTGAAGCTTCCTTT
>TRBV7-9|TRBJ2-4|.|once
CASSSFREPLAKNIQYF
TGTGCCAGCAGCTCGTTCCGGGAGCCTCTAGCCAAAAACATTCAGTACTTC
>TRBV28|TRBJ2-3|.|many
CASSLRLNPPAQYF
TGTGCCAGCAGTTTACGCTTAAATCCCCCTGCGCAGTATTTT
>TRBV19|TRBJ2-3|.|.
CASIRTARGTDTQYF
TGTGCCAGTATTCGGACGGCAAGGGGCACAGATACGCAGTATTTT
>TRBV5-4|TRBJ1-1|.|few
CASSLSGTWNTEAFF
TGTGCCAGCAGCTTGTCCGGGACATGGAACACTGAAGCTTTCTTT
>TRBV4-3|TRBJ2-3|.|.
CASSQEGWGRTDTQYF
TGCGCCAGCAGCCAAGAAGGGTGGGGGCGCACAGATACGCAGTATTTT
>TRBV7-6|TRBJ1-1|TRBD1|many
CASSLQPQGMNTEAFF
TGTGCCAGCAGCTTGCAGCCACAGGGGATGAACACTGAAGCTTTCTTT
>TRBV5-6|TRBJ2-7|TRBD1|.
CASSSSVGQGAYEQYF
TGTGCCAGCAGCTCGTCAGTTGGGCAGGGGGCTTACGAGCAGTACTTC
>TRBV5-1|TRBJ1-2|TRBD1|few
CASSAETGLDYGYTF
TGCGCCAGCAGCGCCGAGACAGGGCTTGACTATGGCTACACCTTC
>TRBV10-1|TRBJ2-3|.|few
CASPTDPAGADGTDTQYF
TGCGCCAGCCCGACAGACCCTGCGGGGGCTGACGGGACAGATACGCAGTATTTT
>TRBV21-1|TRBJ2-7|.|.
CASSFVRTFYEQYF
TGTGCCAGCAGCTTTGTCCGGACCTTCTACGAGCAGTACTTC
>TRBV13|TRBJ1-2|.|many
CASSTRTANYGYTF
TGTGCCAGCAGTACTCGGACCGCCAACTATGGCTACACCTTC
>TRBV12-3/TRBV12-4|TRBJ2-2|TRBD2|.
CASSWSGLAEVNTGELFF
TGTGCCAGCAGTTGGTCGGGACTAGCGGAGGTGAACACCGGGGAGCTGTTTTTT
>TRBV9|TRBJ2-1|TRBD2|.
CASSGGLAKGQLF
TGTGCCAGCAGCGGCGGACTAGCGAAGGGGCAGCTCTTC
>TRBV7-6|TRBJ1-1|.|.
CARSPGTKNTEAFF
TGTGCCCGCAGCCCAGGGACAAAGAACACTGAAGCTTTCTTT
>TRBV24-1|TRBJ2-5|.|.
CATSDSTDLGTQYF
TGTGCCACCAGTGACTCCACAGATCTGGGGACCCAGTACTTC
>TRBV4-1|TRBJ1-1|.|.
CASSQEGQGSGTEAFF
TGCGCCAGCAGCCAGGAGGGGCAGGGTTCGGGCACTGAAGCTTTCTTT
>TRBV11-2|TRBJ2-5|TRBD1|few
CASRSTGFQETQYF
TGTGCCAGCAGGTCGACAGGGTTCCAAGAGACCCAGTACTTC
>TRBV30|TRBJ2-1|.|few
CAWLIPGPYNEQFF
TGTGCCTGGCTGATCCCGGGACCTTACAATGAGCAGTTCTTC
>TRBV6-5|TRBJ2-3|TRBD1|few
CASSHHSRGTDTQYF
TGTGCCAGCAGTCACCATTCCAGGGGGACGGATACGCAGTATTTT
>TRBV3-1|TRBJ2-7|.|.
CASSAHPPGGASYEQYF
TGTGCCAGCAGCGCTCACCCGCCGGGCGGAGCCTCCTACGAGCAGTACTTC
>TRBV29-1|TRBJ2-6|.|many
CSVETGQEANVLTF
TGCAGCGTTGAAACAGGGCAGGAGGCCAACGTCCTGACTTTC
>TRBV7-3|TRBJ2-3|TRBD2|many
CASSSLAGTDTQYF
TGTGCCAGCAGCTCACTAGCGGGGACAGATACGCAGTATTTT
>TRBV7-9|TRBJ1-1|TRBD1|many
CASSLVRGATEAFF
TGTGCCAGCAGCTTGGTCAGGGGGGCCACTGAAGCTTTCTTT
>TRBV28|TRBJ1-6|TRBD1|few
CAIAGGAYSPLHF
TGTGCCATAGCAGGGGGCGCATATTCACCCCTCCACTTT
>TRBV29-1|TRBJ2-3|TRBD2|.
CSVEGGLGTATQYF
TGCAGCGTTGAAGGGGGACTAGGCACCGCTACGCAGTATTTT
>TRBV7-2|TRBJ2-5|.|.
CASSEIPPGALETQYF
TGTGCCAGCAGCGAAATCCCCCCGGGGGCTCTAGAGACCCAGTACTTC
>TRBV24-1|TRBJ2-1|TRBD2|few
CATSDFSGSIFNEQFF
TGTGCCACCAGTGATTTTAGCGGGAGCATTTTCAATGAGCAGTTCTTC